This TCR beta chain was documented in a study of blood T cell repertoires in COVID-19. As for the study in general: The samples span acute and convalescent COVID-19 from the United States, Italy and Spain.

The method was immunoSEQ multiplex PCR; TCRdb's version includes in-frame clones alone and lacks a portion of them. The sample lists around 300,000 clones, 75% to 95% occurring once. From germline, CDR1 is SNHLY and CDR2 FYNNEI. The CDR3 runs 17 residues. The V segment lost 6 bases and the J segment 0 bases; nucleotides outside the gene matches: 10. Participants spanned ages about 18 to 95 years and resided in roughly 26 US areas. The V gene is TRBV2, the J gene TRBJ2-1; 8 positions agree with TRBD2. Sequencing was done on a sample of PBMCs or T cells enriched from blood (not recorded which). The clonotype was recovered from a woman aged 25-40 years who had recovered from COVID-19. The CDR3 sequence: CASSPLAGTSSYNEQFF. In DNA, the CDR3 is TGTGCCAGCAGCCCCCTAGCGGGTACGAGCTCCTACAATGAGCAGTTCTTC.